This TCR beta chain was identified in a study of T cells after yellow fever vaccination. Regarding the study as a whole: Clones from primary vaccination mostly reappeared after the booster (approximately 96% CD4, about 85% CD8).

In regard to this clonotype: What it recognizes is unknown.

TCRdb used MiXCR to reprocess the 5' RACE reads, holding one entry per CDR3 protein. The table lists under 300,000 distinct CDR3 sequences, 10% to 15% of them singletons. The CDR3 is made up of 16 amino acids. V lost 0 bases, J lost 1 base, and 12 bases lay in between. Germline assignment: CDR1 SGHTA and CDR2 FQGNSA. The chain couples TRBV7-2 to TRBJ2-5; perhaps TRBD2 as D (5 bases). This TCR was sampled from a man between 25 and 39 years old who received the YFV17D yellow fever vaccine. Sequenced material: CD4+ T cells sorted from PBMCs, taken 45 days after the yellow fever booster vaccination. The CDR3 coding sequence is TGTGCCAGCAGCTTAGCGCGGGCTAGGGCCCAAGAGACCCAGTACTTC. Residues: CASSLARARAQETQYF.